Below, 32 T cell receptor beta chains from the same sample are listed, as sequenced in a study of cytomegalovirus exposure and HLA in healthy donors. This PCR relied on a set of 60 Vbeta primers and 13 Jbeta primers. Generated by immunoSEQ multiplex PCR, the TCRdb table keeps only in-frame clones and is missing some. The table lists 150,000 to 250,000 clones, 70% to 80% of them singletons. The sequencing sample was made of PBMCs. Receptors originate from a woman in her twenties or thirties in good health and CMV-seropositive.

A single count supports this clone. CDR3 nucleotide sequence: TGCGCCAGCAGCTTGGACAGGGGGCAGGATGGCTACACCTTC. Translated: CASSLDRGQDGYTF. The V gene is TRBV5-1, the J gene TRBJ1-2; 9 bases map to TRBD1. With 0 bases clipped from V and 6 bases from J, the junction kept 3 bases outside the gene matches. Germline V gene data show CDR1 as SGHRS and CDR2 as YFSETQ. The CDR3 loop spans 14 amino acids. Based on the CDR3 plus reference TRBV5-1 and TRBJ1-2, the full variable domain is KAGVTQTPRYLIKTRGQQVTLSCSPISGHRSVSWYQQTPGQGLQFLFEYFSETQRNKGNFPGRFSGRQFSNSRSEMNVSTLELGDSALYLCASSLDRGQDGYTFGSGTRLTVV.

Only a few counts were recorded for this clone. CDR3 nucleotides: TGTGCCAGCAGTCGGGAATTTAACTATGGCTACACCTTC. As protein: CASSREFNYGYTF. The chain links TRBV7-9 to TRBJ1-2; the D is unclear. V was shortened by 6 bases and J by 1 base, with 9 bases between the two germline ends. CDR3 length: 13 residues. The germline V gene has CDR1 SEHNR and CDR2 FQNEAQ (reference sequence).

The chain combines TRBV30 with TRBJ1-5; 7 bases map to TRBD1. This CDR3 is 16 amino acids long. Germline V gene data show CDR1 as GTSNPN and CDR2 as SVGIG (reference sequence). Trimming cost V 3 bases and J 0 bases; bases outside gene matches: 8. The CDR3 DNA reads TGTGCCTGGAGGGAAGGGGGCTGGTATAGCAATCAGCCCCAGCATTTT. Protein sequence: CAWREGGWYSNQPQHF.

The rearrangement links TRBV5-1 to TRBJ1-2, with 8 bases fitting TRBD1. V shed 4 bases, J shed 2 bases, and the junction held 10 bases outside the gene matches. The length of the CDR3 is 16 residues. The germline V gene has CDR1 SGHRS and CDR2 YFSETQ. The CDR3 bases are TGCGCCAGCAGCCTCTGGGGGACAGGCGAAAACTATGGCTACACCTTC. Its protein is CASSLWGTGENYGYTF. Full variable domain (rest looked up from reference TRBV5-1 and TRBJ1-2): KAGVTQTPRYLIKTRGQQVTLSCSPISGHRSVSWYQQTPGQGLQFLFEYFSETQRNKGNFPGRFSGRQFSNSRSEMNVSTLELGDSALYLCASSLWGTGENYGYTFGSGTRLTVV.

For the CDR3, the DNA is TGTGCCAGCAGCTCAGGACTACGGATCGGGACTGAAGCTTTCTTT. Its translation: CASSSGLRIGTEAFF. The chain uses TRBV5-4 and TRBJ1-1; D is unclear. The CDR3 runs 15 residues. Germline V gives CDR1 SGHNT, CDR2 YYREEE (reference sequence). V was cut by 3 bases and J by 5 bases, with 17 bases left in between.

The chain recombines TRBV4-1 with TRBJ1-2; D is unclear. This CDR3 comprises 15 residues. Trimming shortened V by 1 base and J by 0 bases, and 9 bases separated the two germline ends. CDR1 MGHRA and CDR2 YSYEKL come from the germline V gene. The CDR3 sequence is CASSQVLVTNYGYTF. Here the CDR3 DNA reads TGCGCCAGCAGCCAAGTACTAGTGACTAACTATGGCTACACCTTC.

This rearrangement joins TRBV11-2 to TRBJ1-2; D gene ambiguous. The germline V gene encodes CDR1 SGHAT and CDR2 FQNNGV. The CDR3 totals 13 residues. V was cut by 5 bases and J by 7 bases, with 14 bases left in between. CDR3 amino acids: CASSQTMEGGYTF. The CDR3 DNA reads TGTGCCAGCAGCCAGACTATGGAAGGTGGCTACACCTTC.

The chain links TRBV6-5 to TRBJ2-1; 8 bases are shared with TRBD1. The CDR3 is made up of 14 amino acids. Germline V CDR1 and CDR2: MNHEY, SVGAGI. V was clipped by 6 bases and J by 6 bases; unmatched bases: 7. CDR3 region: CASREPDRGNEQFF. The DNA for the CDR3 is TGTGCCAGCAGAGAACCCGACAGGGGCAATGAGCAGTTCTTC.

The chain recombines TRBV19 with TRBJ1-5, with TRBD1 as a possible D gene (6 bases). V was shortened by 9 bases and J by 6 bases, with 21 bases between the two germline ends. The CDR3 has 15 residues. Germline V gene data show CDR1 as LNHDA and CDR2 as SQIVND (reference sequence). Written as DNA, the CDR3 is TGTGCCAGCACCAGATTAGGACAGCAGAGTCAGCCCCAGCATTTT. Translated, it gives CASTRLGQQSQPQHF.

This chain uses TRBV11-3 with TRBJ2-6; 7 positions agree with TRBD1. Per germline, CDR1 SGHNT and CDR2 YENEEA. V was pared by 7 bases and J by 4 bases, with 10 bases of the junction left unmatched. CDR3 length: 16 residues. CDR3 amino acids: CASILRQGAGANVLTF. The CDR3, as DNA: TGTGCCAGCATTTTACGACAGGGCGCCGGGGCCAACGTCCTGACTTTC.

J is TRBJ1-5 and V is TRBV4-1; D perhaps matches TRBD1 (6 bases). The V gene lost 1 base and the J gene lost 7 bases, with 14 bases spanning the gap. The CDR3 extends over 15 amino acids. Germline V gives CDR1 MGHRA, CDR2 YSYEKL. In DNA, the CDR3 is TGCGCCAGCAGCCAAGTGGCAGGGGCGGAACAGCCCCAGCATTTT. This gives the protein CASSQVAGAEQPQHF.

The V and J genes are TRBV29-1 and TRBJ2-7; 9 positions agree with TRBD1. CDR3 length: 15 amino acids. CDR1 and CDR2 (germline): SQVTM, ANQGSEA. J was trimmed by 6 bases and V by 0 bases; bases with no gene match: 9. CDR3 amino acids: CSVEDRQQGAGEQYF. The CDR3 DNA sequence: TGCAGCGTTGAAGATCGTCAACAGGGGGCGGGCGAGCAGTACTTC.

The chain combines TRBV6-6 with TRBJ2-2; D is possibly TRBD1 (5 bases). CDR3 size: 16 residues. V lost 7 bases and J 5 bases, leaving 20 bases between the germline ends. CDR1 MNHNY and CDR2 SVGAGI come from the germline V gene (reference sequence). As DNA, the CDR3 is TGTGCCAGCACCTTAACCCTGGGGCCCCAAACCGGGGAGCTGTTTTTT. Encoded protein: CASTLTLGPQTGELFF.

The rearrangement links TRBV7-6 to TRBJ2-5; weak D call: TRBD2 (5 bases). Germline CDR1 SGHVS, CDR2 FNYEAQ. V was pared by 5 bases and J by 2 bases, with 12 bases between. This CDR3 has 14 residues. CDR3 in amino acids: CASSLFGGQETQYF. In nucleotides, the CDR3 is TGTGCCAGCAGCCTATTTGGAGGACAAGAGACCCAGTACTTC.

The chain joins TRBV2 to TRBJ1-3, with D unresolved. Looked up from germline, CDR1 is SNHLY and CDR2 is FYNNEI. The CDR3 contains 12 residues. Trimming removed 7 bases at V and 7 bases at J, with 11 bases between. The CDR3: CASKRGPNTIYF. The CDR3 nucleotides read TGTGCCAGCAAGAGAGGGCCCAACACCATATATTTT.

The chain carries TRBV30 and TRBJ2-1; D is possibly TRBD2 (6 bases). Germline V gene lookup returns CDR1 GTSNPN and CDR2 SVGIG (reference sequence). Trimming removed 3 bases at V and 4 bases at J, with 13 bases between. The CDR3 has 14 amino acids. The CDR3 sequence is CAWRRRRDYNEQFF. DNA for the CDR3: TGTGCCTGGAGGAGACGGCGGGATTACAATGAGCAGTTCTTC.

This clone has only a few counts. The genes are TRBV2 and TRBJ2-7; 8 bases agree with TRBD1. The germline V gene has CDR1 SNHLY and CDR2 FYNNEI. The trim removed 5 bases at V and 4 bases at J, leaving 10 bases unmatched. The CDR3 contains 15 residues. CDR3: CASSYMTGVGYEQYF. CDR3 coding DNA: TGTGCCAGCAGTTACATGACAGGGGTAGGGTACGAGCAGTACTTC. Together with reference TRBV2 and TRBJ2-7, the CDR3 gives the full variable domain: EPEVTQTPSHQVTQMGQEVILRCVPISNHLYFYWYRQILGQKVEFLVSFYNNEISEKSEIFDDQFSVERPDGSNFTLKIRSTKLEDSAMYFCASSYMTGVGYEQYFGPGTRLTVT.

This clone showed up just once. The chain recombines TRBV10-2 with TRBJ1-6; 7 positions agree with TRBD1. This CDR3 spans 14 amino acids. Germline V lookup: CDR1 WSHSY, CDR2 SAAADI. With 7 bases clipped from V and 10 bases from J, the junction kept 10 bases outside the gene matches. The CDR3 nucleotides read TGCGCCAGCAAACCCAGGGACAGTGGCTCACCCCTCCACTTT. The encoded protein is CASKPRDSGSPLHF.

J is TRBJ1-2 and V is TRBV29-1; tentative D call: TRBD1 (5 bases). Trimming removed 6 bases from V and 4 bases from J, with 9 bases in between. This CDR3 is built from 11 residues. Germline CDR1 SQVTM, CDR2 ANQGSEA. In DNA, the CDR3 is TGCAGCGTCAGGGCGTCCTATGGCTACACCTTC. Amino acid sequence: CSVRASYGYTF.

The rearrangement uses TRBV7-8 and TRBJ1-2, with D tentatively TRBD1 (6 bases). The germline V gene encodes CDR1 SGHVS and CDR2 FQNEAQ. V lost 1 base and J 4 bases, leaving 28 bases between the germline ends. The CDR3 has 20 amino acids. The CDR3 is CASSLVGGSSRLLSTYGYTF. The CDR3 DNA reads as TGTGCCAGCAGCTTAGTTGGGGGCTCGTCACGGCTTCTTTCTACCTATGGCTACACCTTC.

V usage is TRBV18 and J usage is TRBJ2-3; 14 nucleotides agree with TRBD2. The trim removed 3 bases at V and 5 bases at J, leaving 10 bases unmatched. The germline gives CDR1 KGHSH, CDR2 LQKENI. The CDR3 runs 18 residues. The CDR3 region has the DNA TGTGCCAGCTCACCCGGGACTAGCGGGGGCGACCTTGGAGATACGCAGTATTTT. It is translated as CASSPGTSGGDLGDTQYF. Filled out from reference TRBV18 and TRBJ2-3, the complete variable domain reads NAGVMQNPRHLVRRRGQEARLRCSPMKGHSHVYWYRQLPEEGLKFMVYLQKENIIDESGMPKERFSAEFPKEGPSILRIQQVVRGDSAAYFCASSPGTSGGDLGDTQYFGPGTRLTVL.

J is TRBJ2-2 and V is TRBV6-1, with a weak D call TRBD2 (7 bases). The CDR3 contains 14 residues. V shed 3 bases and J shed 7 bases, with 12 bases lying between them. Germline V gene sequence: CDR1 MNHNS, CDR2 SASEGT. The CDR3 nucleotides read TGTGCCAGCAGTGATAGGGGGGGCTTCGGGGAGCTGTTTTTT. As protein: CASSDRGGFGELFF.

The chain carries TRBV9 and TRBJ2-1, with 15 bases that match TRBD2. Germline V lookup: CDR1 SGDLS, CDR2 YYNGEE. V lost 4 bases, J lost 3 bases, and 8 bases stayed unmatched. The CDR3 loop spans 18 amino acids. The CDR3 nucleotides read TGTGCCAGCAGCTCGCGGACTAGCGGGAGGGCCTTCTACAATGAGCAGTTCTTC. Translation: CASSSRTSGRAFYNEQFF.

This clone was detected once. This chain connects TRBV2 to TRBJ2-7; D possibly corresponds to TRBD2 (5 bases). CDR3 length: 13 amino acids. V dropped 4 bases and J dropped 2 bases, with 9 bases sitting between them. CDR1 is SNHLY, CDR2 FYNNEI, per germline. This CDR3 is CASSAGGPYEQYF. The CDR3 DNA follows: TGTGCCAGCAGTGCTGGAGGTCCCTACGAGCAGTACTTC.

This clone was observed once. This rearrangement joins TRBV9 to TRBJ1-3; no reliable D call. The CDR3 spans 17 residues. The V gene's germline CDR1 is SGDLS and CDR2 YYNGEE. Trimming shortened V by 2 bases and J by 1 base, and 16 bases separated the two germline ends. The CDR3 here is CASSVTSGEGSGNTIYF. The DNA of the CDR3 is TGTGCCAGCAGCGTGACCTCCGGGGAGGGATCTGGAAACACCATATATTTT. The complete variable domain, with remaining parts taken from reference TRBV9 and TRBJ1-3, reads DSGVTQTPKHLITATGQRVTLRCSPRSGDLSVYWYQQSLDQGLQFLIQYYNGEERAKGNILERFSAQQFPDLHSELNLSSLELGDSALYFCASSVTSGEGSGNTIYFGEGSWLTVV.

The V and J genes are TRBV2 and TRBJ1-5, with unresolved D. The V end lost 2 bases, the J end lost 5 bases, and 10 bases lay between the germline ends. This CDR3 has 14 amino acids. From germline, CDR1 is SNHLY and CDR2 FYNNEI. The CDR3 is CASSESGSHQPQHF. The CDR3 nucleotides are TGTGCCAGCAGTGAAAGCGGCAGTCATCAGCCCCAGCATTTT.

This clone was recorded only once. The gene calls are TRBV11-2 and TRBJ2-7; D gene ambiguous. Germline V gene sequence: CDR1 SGHAT, CDR2 FQNNGV. This CDR3 spans 13 amino acids. Trimming pared 1 base from V and 7 bases from J, leaving 11 bases between. CDR3 sequence: CASSLGPTREQYF. As DNA, the CDR3 is TGTGCCAGCAGCTTAGGGCCAACCAGGGAGCAGTACTTC.

The rearrangement joins TRBV18 to TRBJ2-2; 7 nucleotides match TRBD1. J was trimmed by 7 bases and V by 3 bases; bases with no gene match: 5. The CDR3 sequence is 14 residues long. Germline V CDR1 and CDR2: KGHSH, LQKENI. The chain's CDR3 is CASSPDRVVGELFF. CDR3 nucleotides: TGTGCCAGCTCACCCGACAGGGTTGTCGGGGAGCTGTTTTTT.

This chain joins TRBV9 and TRBJ2-1, with TRBD2 identical over 9 bases. V gave up 4 bases and J gave up 9 bases; unmatched junction bases: 11. The CDR3 totals 15 residues. Germline V lookup: CDR1 SGDLS, CDR2 YYNGEE. CDR3 nucleotide sequence: TGTGCCAGCAGCCGGATAAGCGGGGGGTCAAGTGAGCAGTTCTTC. Translation gives CASSRISGGSSEQFF.

This sequence joins TRBV7-9 and TRBJ1-2, with 7 bases fitting TRBD1. The CDR3 length is 14 residues. J was trimmed by 8 bases and V by 4 bases; bases with no gene match: 10. Germline lookup yields CDR1 SEHNR and CDR2 FQNEAQ (reference sequence). CDR3 residues: CASSWGQYLWGYTF. The CDR3 bases are TGTGCCAGCAGCTGGGGACAGTACCTATGGGGCTACACCTTC. Based on the CDR3 plus reference TRBV7-9 and TRBJ1-2, the full variable domain is DTGVSQNPRHKITKRGQNVTFRCDPISEHNRLYWYRQTLGQGPEFLTYFQNEAQLEKSRLLSDRFSAERPKGSFSTLEIQRTEQGDSAMYLCASSWGQYLWGYTFGSGTRLTVV.

This chain uses TRBV4-1 with TRBJ2-1; the match to TRBD2 covers 11 bases. The CDR3 covers 16 residues. The V gene end was trimmed by 4 bases and the J gene end by 4 bases; junction bases not matched to a gene: 6. CDR1 is MGHRA and CDR2 is YSYEKL in the germline V gene. The CDR3 loop is CASSLMGLAVYNEQFF. CDR3 coding DNA: TGCGCCAGCAGCCTAATGGGACTAGCGGTATACAATGAGCAGTTCTTC.

The chain employs TRBV9 and TRBJ1-2; the D gene is possibly TRBD1 (5 bases). Germline V gives CDR1 SGDLS, CDR2 YYNGEE. The CDR3 runs 15 residues. The ends were cut back, 4 bases at V and 0 bases at J, with 13 bases in the middle. CDR3 coding DNA: TGTGCCAGCAGCCCCAGACAGACTCCTAACTATGGCTACACCTTC. Protein sequence: CASSPRQTPNYGYTF.